Below, 19 T cell receptor beta chains from the same sample are listed, as sequenced in a study of OX40 agonist ivuxolimab in advanced cancers. Libraries were prepared by immunoSEQ multiplex PCR; TCRdb keeps only in-frame clonotypes and omits some of them. In the table there are tens of thousands of clones, just under 90% of which are singletons. The starting material was CD4+ or CD8+ T cells sorted from blood, obtained in a trial of the OX40 agonist ivuxolimab. These TCRs come from an adult with an advanced solid tumor such as melanoma, head and neck, liver or kidney cancer.

V gene TRBV12-5 combines with J gene TRBJ1-3; D not resolved. CDR1 and CDR2 (germline): LGHNT, FRNRAP. The CDR3 contains 17 residues. The V and J ends lost 3 bases and 0 bases respectively, with 15 bases between them. CDR3 amino acids: CASGFSAGPLSGNTIYF. The CDR3 DNA reads TGTGCTAGTGGTTTTAGTGCGGGCCCACTCTCTGGAAACACCATATATTTT.

The CDR3 nucleotides are TGTGCCAGCAGCTTCTCCGGGGCAGGGGAGGGCTACGAGCAGTACTTC. Its translation is CASSFSGAGEGYEQYF. V is TRBV5-4 and J is TRBJ2-5, with a tentative D call TRBD2 (7 bases). The J call is doubtful: the DNA matches TRBJ2-7 better. The CDR3 is made up of 16 amino acids. CDR1 and CDR2 (germline): SGHNT, YYREEE (reference sequence).

The chain links TRBV21-1 to TRBJ1-6; TRBD1 was called by the table and not checked on the DNA. TRBV21-1 is noted as a pseudogene. The CDR3 spans 15 residues. The CDR3 DNA sequence: TGTGCCAGCGTACGACAGGGCCCTAATAATTCACCCCTCCACTTT. Protein sequence: CASVRQGPNNSPLHF.

This clone was recorded only once. This chain uses TRBV11-3 with TRBJ2-7, with TRBD1 matching 7 bases. Germline V lookup: CDR1 SGHNT, CDR2 YENEEA. This CDR3 has 15 residues. Trimming cost V 4 bases and J 0 bases; bases outside gene matches: 6. In nucleotides, the CDR3 is TGTGCCAGCAGCTCCCAGGGGGTCGGCTCCTACGAGCAGTACTTC. The encoded protein is CASSSQGVGSYEQYF.

The rearrangement joins TRBV11-3 to TRBJ2-5; 8 bases align to TRBD1. The J call may not be correct, given that the DNA end is closer to TRBJ2-7. CDR1 is SGHNT, CDR2 YENEEA, per germline. This CDR3 region has 15 residues. The CDR3 DNA reads as TGTGCCAGCAGCTATCCGACAGGGGCTCTCTACGAGCAGTACTTC. This translates into CASSYPTGALYEQYF.

Only one count was recorded for this clone. The rearrangement uses TRBV18 and TRBJ2-7; 9 nucleotides agree with TRBD2. V shed 3 bases, J shed 3 bases, and the junction held 12 bases outside the gene matches. CDR1 is KGHSH, CDR2 LQKENI, per germline. This CDR3 region has 17 residues. The CDR3 loop reads CASSPGVSSGRGYEQYF. Written as DNA, the CDR3 is TGTGCCAGCTCACCGGGTGTGAGTAGCGGGAGAGGCTACGAGCAGTACTTC.

The rearrangement uses TRBV10-3 and TRBJ2-3; perhaps TRBD2 as D (6 bases). Per the germline V gene, CDR1 is ENHRY and CDR2 is SYGVKD. This CDR3 spans 14 amino acids. Trimming took off 7 bases at V and 4 bases at J, with 15 bases between the two ends. In DNA form, the CDR3 reads TGTGCCATCATGTCCTACGGGAGCTCAGATACGCAGTATTTT. Protein product: CAIMSYGSSDTQYF.

The chain employs TRBV9 and TRBJ2-1; TRBD2 aligns across 8 bases. Trimming at V came to 5 bases and at J to 1 base, leaving 5 bases not matched to a gene. CDR3 size: 15 residues. Germline assignment: CDR1 SGDLS and CDR2 YYNGEE. CDR3: CASSEAGESYNEQFF. The CDR3 DNA reads as TGTGCCAGCAGTGAAGCGGGAGAATCCTACAATGAGCAGTTCTTC.

This clone was picked up a small number of times. This chain connects TRBV28 to TRBJ2-1; 8 nucleotides match TRBD1. Germline trimming cut 3 bases from V and 5 bases from J; bases unmatched to any gene: 6. This CDR3 spans 15 amino acids. Germline lookup yields CDR1 MDHEN and CDR2 SYDVKM. CDR3 in amino acids: CASSFAGTGNNEQFF. In DNA, the CDR3 is TGTGCCAGCAGTTTTGCGGGGACAGGAAACAATGAGCAGTTCTTC.

This CDR3 is CASSPGQGHTEAFF. The CDR3 region has the DNA TGTGCCAGCAGTCCGGGCCAGGGGCACACTGAAGCTTTCTTT. The chain joins TRBV2 to TRBJ1-1; tentatively, D is TRBD1 (6 bases). Germline lookup yields CDR1 SNHLY and CDR2 FYNNEI. The CDR3 length is 14 residues. Trimming shortened V by 5 bases and J by 3 bases, and 13 bases separated the two germline ends.

CDR3 sequence: CASAGLLEGEQYF. The CDR3 coding sequence is TGTGCCAGCGCGGGACTTCTGGAGGGCGAGCAGTACTTC. The chain combines TRBV18 with TRBJ2-7; possible D gene TRBD2, 6 bases. This CDR3 is built from 13 residues. CDR1 is KGHSH and CDR2 is LQKENI in the germline V gene. The V end lost 8 bases, the J end lost 6 bases, and 17 bases lay between the germline ends.

The chain joins TRBV28 to TRBJ2-7; 9 bases align to TRBD1. Trimming took 6 bases from V and 2 from J; bases not matched to a gene: 5. This CDR3 contains 14 residues. Germline V gene sequence: CDR1 MDHEN, CDR2 SYDVKM. CDR3 amino acids: CASSLGQGTYEQYF. Here the CDR3 DNA reads TGTGCCAGCAGCCTTGGACAGGGGACCTACGAGCAGTACTTC.

Regarding this clone: Compared with germline, one end of the junction differs, possibly owing to a read error. This sequence joins TRBV18 and TRBJ2-7; D is perhaps TRBD2 (5 bases). Germline lookup yields CDR1 KGHSH and CDR2 LQKENI. This CDR3 is built from 18 residues. CDR3 nucleotides: TGTGCCAGCTCACGTCGTAATCTAGGAGCGGATCTATCCTACCAGCAGTACTTC. Encoded protein: CASSRRNLGADLSYQQYF. The full variable domain, rest sourced from reference TRBV18 and TRBJ2-7, is NAGVMQNPRHLVRRRGQEARLRCSPMKGHSHVYWYRQLPEEGLKFMVYLQKENIIDESGMPKERFSAEFPKEGPSILRIQQVVRGDSAAYFCASSRRNLGADLSYQQYFGPGTRLTVT.

The rearrangement links TRBV2 to TRBJ2-3, with 12 positions matching TRBD2. The CDR3 contains 16 residues. Germline V gene lookup returns CDR1 SNHLY and CDR2 FYNNEI. The V and J ends lost 7 bases and 6 bases, in that order; junction bases with no gene match: 11. CDR3 bases: TGTGCCAGCATTCGCCGACTAGCGGGAGCCGGCGATACGCAGTATTTT. The encoded protein is CASIRRLAGAGDTQYF.

The chain couples TRBV9 to TRBJ2-1; 13 positions agree with TRBD2. The CDR3 has 15 amino acids. The ends lost 2 bases at V and 9 bases at J; junction bases unmatched: 5. Germline V gives CDR1 SGDLS, CDR2 YYNGEE. The CDR3 here is CASSVGLAGVGEQFF. DNA of the CDR3: TGTGCCAGCAGCGTTGGACTAGCGGGAGTAGGTGAGCAGTTCTTC.

This rearrangement joins TRBV5-2 to TRBJ2-2; TRBD2 is taken as the D call from the table, unchecked against the DNA. TRBV5-2 is listed as a pseudogene. The CDR3 length is 13 residues. CDR3 DNA: TGTGCCAGCAAGTTTCGGACTACCGGGGAGCTGTTTTTT. Its protein is CASKFRTTGELFF.

The chain has TRBV30 and TRBJ2-5; 12 bases are shared with TRBD1. CDR3 length equals 15 residues. The germline V gene encodes CDR1 GTSNPN and CDR2 SVGIG (reference sequence). V trimming: 0 bases; J trimming: 5 bases; junction bases outside the gene matches: 4. CDR3 residues: CAWSVGQGAWETQYF. The CDR3 DNA is TGTGCCTGGAGTGTGGGACAGGGGGCATGGGAGACCCAGTACTTC.

The chain has TRBV7-8 and TRBJ2-5; a possible D gene is TRBD2 (6 bases). The CDR3 is 13 residues long. The germline V and J ends were trimmed by 4 bases and 5 bases, with 11 bases remaining between them. Germline-derived CDR1 and CDR2 are SGHVS and FQNEAQ. CDR3 coding DNA: TGTGCCAGCAGCTGGAGGGGCCCGGAGACCCAGTACTTC. This sequence encodes CASSWRGPETQYF.

V and J are TRBV5-1 and TRBJ2-7; the D is unclear. Germline V gene lookup returns CDR1 SGHRS and CDR2 YFSETQ. The CDR3 extends over 12 amino acids. The germline V and J ends were trimmed by 1 base and 7 bases, with 9 bases remaining between them. As DNA, the CDR3 is TGCGCCAGCAGCTTGTACGGTGAAGAGCAGTACTTC. Translated: CASSLYGEEQYF.